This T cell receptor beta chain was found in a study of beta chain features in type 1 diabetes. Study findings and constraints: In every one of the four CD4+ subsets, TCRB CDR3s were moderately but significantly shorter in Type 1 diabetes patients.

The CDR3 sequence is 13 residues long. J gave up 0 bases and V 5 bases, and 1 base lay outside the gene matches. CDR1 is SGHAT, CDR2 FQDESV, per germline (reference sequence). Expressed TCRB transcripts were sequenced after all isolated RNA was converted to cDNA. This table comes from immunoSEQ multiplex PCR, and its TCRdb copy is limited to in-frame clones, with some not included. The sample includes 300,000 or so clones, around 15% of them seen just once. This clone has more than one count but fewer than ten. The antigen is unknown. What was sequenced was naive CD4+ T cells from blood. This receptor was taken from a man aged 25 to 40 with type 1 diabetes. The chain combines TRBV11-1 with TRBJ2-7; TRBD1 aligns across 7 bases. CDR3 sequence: CASSRDSSYEQYF. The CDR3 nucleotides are TGTGCCAGCAGCCGGGACAGCTCCTACGAGCAGTACTTC.